This T cell receptor (beta chain) was sequenced in a study of T cells after yellow fever vaccination. Deletions cut 4 bases from V and 0 bases from J, with 12 bases between. The CDR3 is made up of 15 amino acids. This clonotype was counted only a few times. What it binds is not known. Study results and caveats: Reappearance after the booster was seen for most primary-vaccination clones, at 96% CD4 and less than 90% CD8.

Template switching by 5'RACE produced TCR cDNA, adding a universal primer site and UMIs. TCRdb passed the 5' RACE reads through MiXCR, listing each CDR3 protein once. The sample lists around 530,000 distinct CDR3 sequences, about a sixth occurring once. The sequencing used PBMCs, collected about 5 days after the first yellow fever vaccination. The chain combines TRBV12-3 or TRBV12-4 with TRBJ1-1; D may be TRBD1 (5 bases). This TCR derives from a young man who received the YFV17D yellow fever vaccine. This CDR3 is CASSSRVQVNTEAFF. The CDR3 DNA sequence: TGTGCCAGCAGTTCCCGGGTACAGGTGAACACTGAAGCTTTCTTT.